This record covers a single TCR beta chain. Clones were read by immunoSEQ multiplex PCR, and TCRdb kept only the in-frame ones, dropping some. The sample includes almost 85,000 clones, 95% to 98% of them seen just once. This entry is derived from a study of technical replicates of blood from four donors. This TCR was recovered from a human donor in good health. The sequencing sample was made of T cells isolated from PBMCs.

The CDR3 region is CASRLQETQYF. The CDR3 DNA follows: TGCGCCAGCAGACTCCAAGAGACCCAGTACTTC. This chain connects TRBV10-2 to TRBJ2-5, with unresolved D. V lost 6 bases to trimming and J lost 1 base, with 3 bases between them. CDR1 and CDR2 (germline): WSHSY, SAAADI. The CDR3 is 11 amino acids.